This T cell receptor beta chain was captured in a study of technical replicates of blood from a few donors. V gave up 1 base and J gave up 3 bases; unmatched junction bases: 1. This CDR3 region has 15 residues. Germline CDR1 SNHLY, CDR2 FYNNEI. Clones were read by immunoSEQ multiplex PCR, and TCRdb kept only the in-frame ones, dropping some. This table holds tens of thousands of clones, around 92% found once. This clonotype was obtained from a human donor in good health. What was sequenced was T cells isolated from PBMCs. The chain uses TRBV2 and TRBJ2-1, with 9 bases identical to TRBD2. The CDR3 loop is CASSEGTSVYNEQFF. Written as DNA, the CDR3 is TGTGCCAGCAGTGAAGGGACTAGCGTCTACAATGAGCAGTTCTTC.